What follows is one TCR beta chain and its context. The antigen is not known. The entry originates in a study of T cell responses to AZD1222 COVID-19 vaccine. Study findings and constraints: Donors were chiefly white British, with a greater number of females, and clonal diversity was perhaps underestimated.

Sequenced by immunoSEQ multiplex PCR; TCRdb stores in-frame clones only, minus some. The profile shows roughly 150,000 clones, 90% to 95% of them singletons. Germline CDR1 is SGDLS and CDR2 is YYNGEE. Between the trimmed V and J ends, which lost 0 bases and 0 bases, there was a span of 12 bases. CDR3 size: 16 residues. The sequencing used peripheral blood, collected on day 0 of AZD1222 vaccination. This sequence originates from an adult in good health. The chain has TRBV9 and TRBJ1-1; D is possibly TRBD1 (5 bases). The CDR3: CASSVDRDLMNTEAFF. CDR3 coding DNA: TGTGCCAGCAGCGTAGACCGGGACCTCATGAACACTGAAGCTTTCTTT.